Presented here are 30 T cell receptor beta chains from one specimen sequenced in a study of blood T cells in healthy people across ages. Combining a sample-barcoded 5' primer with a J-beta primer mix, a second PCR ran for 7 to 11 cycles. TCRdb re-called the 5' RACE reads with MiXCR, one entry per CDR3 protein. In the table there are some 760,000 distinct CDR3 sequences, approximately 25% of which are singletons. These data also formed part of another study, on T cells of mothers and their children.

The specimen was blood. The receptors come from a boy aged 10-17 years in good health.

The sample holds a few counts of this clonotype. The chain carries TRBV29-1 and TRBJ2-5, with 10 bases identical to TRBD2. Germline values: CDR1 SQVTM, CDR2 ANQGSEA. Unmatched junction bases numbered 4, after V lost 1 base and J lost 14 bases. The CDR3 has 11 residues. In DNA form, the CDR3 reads TGCAGCGTTGAAGTGAGGACTAGCGGATACTTC. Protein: CSVEVRTSGYF.

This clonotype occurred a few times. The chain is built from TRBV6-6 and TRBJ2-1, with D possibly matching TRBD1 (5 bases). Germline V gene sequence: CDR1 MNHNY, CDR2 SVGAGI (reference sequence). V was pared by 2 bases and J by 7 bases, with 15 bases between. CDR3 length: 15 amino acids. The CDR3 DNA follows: TGTGCCAGCAGTTACACGGATGGGGCGAGGAATGAGCAGTTCTTC. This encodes CASSYTDGARNEQFF.

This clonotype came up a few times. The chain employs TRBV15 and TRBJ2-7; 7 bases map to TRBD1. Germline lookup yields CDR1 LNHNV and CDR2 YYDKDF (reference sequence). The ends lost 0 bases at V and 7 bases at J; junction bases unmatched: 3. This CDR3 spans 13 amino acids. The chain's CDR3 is CATSRETGQEQYF. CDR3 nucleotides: TGTGCCACCAGCAGAGAGACAGGGCAGGAGCAGTACTTC.

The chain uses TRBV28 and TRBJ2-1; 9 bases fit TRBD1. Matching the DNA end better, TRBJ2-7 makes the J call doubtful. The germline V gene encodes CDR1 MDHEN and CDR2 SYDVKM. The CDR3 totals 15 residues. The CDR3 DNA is TGTGCCAGCAGTACTACCGGGACAGGGAGGTACGAGCAGTACTTC. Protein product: CASSTTGTGRYEQYF.

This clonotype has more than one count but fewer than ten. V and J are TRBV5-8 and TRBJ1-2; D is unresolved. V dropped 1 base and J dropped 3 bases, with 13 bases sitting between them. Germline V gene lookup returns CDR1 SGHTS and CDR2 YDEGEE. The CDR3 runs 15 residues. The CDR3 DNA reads TGTGCCAGCAGCTTGTCATGGGCAGCGTACTATGGCTACACCTTC. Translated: CASSLSWAAYYGYTF. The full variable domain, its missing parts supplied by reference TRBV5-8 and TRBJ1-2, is EAGVTQSPTHLIKTRGQQATLRCSPISGHTSVYWYQQALGLGLQFLLWYDEGEERNRGNFPPRFSGRQFPNYSSELNVNALELEDSALYLCASSLSWAAYYGYTFGSGTRLTVV.

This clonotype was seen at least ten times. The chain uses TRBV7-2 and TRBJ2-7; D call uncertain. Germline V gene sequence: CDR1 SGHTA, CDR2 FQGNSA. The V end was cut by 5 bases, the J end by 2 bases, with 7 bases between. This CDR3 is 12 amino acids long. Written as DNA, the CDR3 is TGTGCCAGCAGCCTAGATACCTACGAGCAGTACTTC. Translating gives CASSLDTYEQYF. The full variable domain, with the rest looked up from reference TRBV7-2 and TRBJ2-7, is GAGVSQSPSNKVTEKGKDVELRCDPISGHTALYWYRQSLGQGLEFLIYFQGNSAPDKSGLPSDRFSAERTGGSVSTLTIQRTQQEDSAVYLCASSLDTYEQYFGPGTRLTVT.

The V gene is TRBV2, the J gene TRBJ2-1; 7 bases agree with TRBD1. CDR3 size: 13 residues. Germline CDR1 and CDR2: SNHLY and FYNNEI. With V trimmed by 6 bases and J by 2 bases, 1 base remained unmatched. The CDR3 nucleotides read TGTGCCAGCAGAGGGGGCGCCTACAATGAGCAGTTCTTC. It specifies CASRGGAYNEQFF.

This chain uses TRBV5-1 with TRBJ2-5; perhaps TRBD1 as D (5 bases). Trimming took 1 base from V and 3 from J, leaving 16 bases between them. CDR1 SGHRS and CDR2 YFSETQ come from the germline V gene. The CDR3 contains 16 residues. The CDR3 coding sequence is TGCGCCAGCAGCTTGAATATAGGGGTGGTCGAAGAGACCCAGTACTTC. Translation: CASSLNIGVVEETQYF.

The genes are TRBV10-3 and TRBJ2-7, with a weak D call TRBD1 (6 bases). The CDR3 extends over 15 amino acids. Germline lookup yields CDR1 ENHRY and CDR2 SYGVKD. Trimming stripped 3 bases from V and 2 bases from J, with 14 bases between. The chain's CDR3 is CAISDRDKSPYEQYF. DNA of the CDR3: TGTGCCATCAGTGACCGGGACAAAAGCCCCTACGAGCAGTACTTC.

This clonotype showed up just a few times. This CDR3 reads CASSPLGLAEAGETQYF. The CDR3 DNA sequence: TGTGCCAGCAGTCCACTCGGACTAGCGGAGGCGGGAGAGACCCAGTACTTC. The chain joins TRBV28 to TRBJ2-5; 10 bases fit TRBD2. With 5 bases clipped from V and 4 bases from J, the junction kept 13 bases outside the gene matches. The CDR3 sequence is 17 residues long. CDR1 is MDHEN and CDR2 is SYDVKM in the germline V gene.

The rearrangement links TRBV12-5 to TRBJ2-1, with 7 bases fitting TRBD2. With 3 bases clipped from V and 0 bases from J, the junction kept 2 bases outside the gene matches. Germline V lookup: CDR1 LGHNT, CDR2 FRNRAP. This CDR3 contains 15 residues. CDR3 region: CASGFGGSSYNEQFF. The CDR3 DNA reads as TGTGCTAGTGGTTTCGGCGGGAGCTCCTACAATGAGCAGTTCTTC.

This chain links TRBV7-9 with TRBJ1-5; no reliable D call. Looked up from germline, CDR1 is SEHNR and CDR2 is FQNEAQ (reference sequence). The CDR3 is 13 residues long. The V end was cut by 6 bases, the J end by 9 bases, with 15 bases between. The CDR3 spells CASSLKSGMPQHF. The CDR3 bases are TGTGCCAGCAGTTTAAAGTCGGGGATGCCCCAGCATTTT.

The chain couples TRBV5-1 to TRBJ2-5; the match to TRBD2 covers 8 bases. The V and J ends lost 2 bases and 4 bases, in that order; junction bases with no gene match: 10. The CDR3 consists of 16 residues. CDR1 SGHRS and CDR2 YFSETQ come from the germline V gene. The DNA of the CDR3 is TGCGCCAGCAGCTTTTCGGGAGGAGCGGGAGCAGAGACCCAGTACTTC. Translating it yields CASSFSGGAGAETQYF. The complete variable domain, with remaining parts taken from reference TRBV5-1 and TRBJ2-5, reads KAGVTQTPRYLIKTRGQQVTLSCSPISGHRSVSWYQQTPGQGLQFLFEYFSETQRNKGNFPGRFSGRQFSNSRSEMNVSTLELGDSALYLCASSFSGGAGAETQYFGPGTRLLVL.

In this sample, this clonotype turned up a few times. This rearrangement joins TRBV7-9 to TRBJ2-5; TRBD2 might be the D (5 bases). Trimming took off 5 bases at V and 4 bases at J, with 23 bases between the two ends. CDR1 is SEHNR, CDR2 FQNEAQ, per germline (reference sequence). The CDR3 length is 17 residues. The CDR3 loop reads CASSAEGTLRYRETQYF. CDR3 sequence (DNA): TGTGCCAGCAGCGCCGAGGGTACTCTTAGGTACCGAGAGACCCAGTACTTC.

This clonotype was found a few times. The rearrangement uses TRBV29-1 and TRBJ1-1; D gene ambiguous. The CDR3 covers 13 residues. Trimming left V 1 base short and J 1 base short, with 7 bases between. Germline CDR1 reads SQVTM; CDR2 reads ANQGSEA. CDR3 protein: CSVEGHPNTEAFF. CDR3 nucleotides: TGCAGCGTTGAAGGGCATCCGAACACTGAAGCTTTCTTT.

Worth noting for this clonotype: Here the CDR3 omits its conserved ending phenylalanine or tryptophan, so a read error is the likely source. This CDR3 is CSVDSPHTQYL. The CDR3 DNA reads TGCAGCGTTGACAGCCCCCATACGCAGTATCTT. This sequence joins TRBV29-1 and TRBJ2-3; D remains ambiguous. V lost 3 bases, J lost 7 bases, and 8 bases lay in between. Germline V CDR1 and CDR2: SQVTM, ANQGSEA. The CDR3 runs to 11 residues.

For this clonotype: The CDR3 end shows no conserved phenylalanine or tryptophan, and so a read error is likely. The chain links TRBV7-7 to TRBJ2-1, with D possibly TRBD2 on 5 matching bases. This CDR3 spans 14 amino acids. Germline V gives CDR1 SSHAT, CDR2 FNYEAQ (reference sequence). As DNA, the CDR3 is TGTGCTAGCAGCCCAACCACTAGTCTCGATGAGCAGTTCTCC. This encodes CASSPTTSLDEQFS.

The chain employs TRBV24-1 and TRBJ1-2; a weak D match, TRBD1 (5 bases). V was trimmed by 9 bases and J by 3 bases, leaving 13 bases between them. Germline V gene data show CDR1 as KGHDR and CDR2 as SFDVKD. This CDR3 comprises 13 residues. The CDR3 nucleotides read TGTGCCACCTCAATGGGGGAGCACTATGGCTACACCTTC. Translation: CATSMGEHYGYTF.

The CDR3, as DNA: TGCAGTGCTCCTAAGTCCTACAATGAGCAGTTCTTC. It encodes CSAPKSYNEQFF. The chain is built from TRBV20-1 and TRBJ2-1; no firm D call. The CDR3 consists of 12 residues. Germline lookup yields CDR1 DFQATT and CDR2 SNEGSKA (reference sequence). Trimming removed 5 bases from V and 1 base from J, with 6 bases in between.

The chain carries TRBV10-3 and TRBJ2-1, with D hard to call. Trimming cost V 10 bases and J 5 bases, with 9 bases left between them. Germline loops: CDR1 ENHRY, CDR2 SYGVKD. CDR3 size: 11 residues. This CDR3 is CATLQNNEQFF. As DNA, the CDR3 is TGTGCCACCCTTCAGAACAATGAGCAGTTCTTC.

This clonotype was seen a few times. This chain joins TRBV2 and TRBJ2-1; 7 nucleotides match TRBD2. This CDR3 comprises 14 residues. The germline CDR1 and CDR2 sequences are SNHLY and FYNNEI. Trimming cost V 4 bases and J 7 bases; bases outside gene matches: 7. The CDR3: CASSGGLSRNEQFF. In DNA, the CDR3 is TGTGCCAGCAGTGGGGGACTATCGCGGAATGAGCAGTTCTTC.

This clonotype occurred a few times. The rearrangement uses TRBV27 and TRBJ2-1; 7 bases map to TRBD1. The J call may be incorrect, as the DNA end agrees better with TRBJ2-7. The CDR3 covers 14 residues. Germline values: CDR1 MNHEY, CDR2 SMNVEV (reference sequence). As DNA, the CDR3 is TGTGCCAGCAGCCGAGACAGGGACACCTACGAGCAGTACTTC. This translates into CASSRDRDTYEQYF.

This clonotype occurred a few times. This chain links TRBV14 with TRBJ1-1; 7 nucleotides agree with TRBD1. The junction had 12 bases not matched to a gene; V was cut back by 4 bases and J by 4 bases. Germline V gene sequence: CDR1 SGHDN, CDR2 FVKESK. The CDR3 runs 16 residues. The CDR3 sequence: CASSRRGPLRSTEAFF. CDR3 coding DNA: TGTGCCAGCAGCCGAAGGGGGCCCCTAAGGAGCACTGAAGCTTTCTTT. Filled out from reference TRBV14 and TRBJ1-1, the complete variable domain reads EAGVTQFPSHSVIEKGQTVTLRCDPISGHDNLYWYRRVMGKEIKFLLHFVKESKQDESGMPNNRFLAERTGGTYSTLKVQPAELEDSGVYFCASSRRGPLRSTEAFFGQGTRLTVV.

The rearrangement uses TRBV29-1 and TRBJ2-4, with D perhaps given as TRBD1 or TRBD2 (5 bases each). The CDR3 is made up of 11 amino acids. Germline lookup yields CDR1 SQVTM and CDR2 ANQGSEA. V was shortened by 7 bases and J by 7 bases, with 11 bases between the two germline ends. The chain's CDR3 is CSGTEGNIQYF. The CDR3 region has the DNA TGCAGCGGCACCGAGGGGAACATTCAGTACTTC. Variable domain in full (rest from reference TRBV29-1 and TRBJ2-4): SAVISQKPSRDICQRGTSLTIQCQVDSQVTMMFWYRQQPGQSLTLIATANQGSEATYESGFVIDKFPISRPNLTFSTLTVSNMSPEDSSIYLCSGTEGNIQYFGAGTRLSVL.

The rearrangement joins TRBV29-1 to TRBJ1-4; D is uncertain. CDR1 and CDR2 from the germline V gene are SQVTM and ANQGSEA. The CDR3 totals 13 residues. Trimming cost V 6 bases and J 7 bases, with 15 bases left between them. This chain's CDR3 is CSVLPASGEKLFF. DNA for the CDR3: TGCAGCGTCCTCCCGGCCTCGGGTGAAAAACTGTTTTTT.

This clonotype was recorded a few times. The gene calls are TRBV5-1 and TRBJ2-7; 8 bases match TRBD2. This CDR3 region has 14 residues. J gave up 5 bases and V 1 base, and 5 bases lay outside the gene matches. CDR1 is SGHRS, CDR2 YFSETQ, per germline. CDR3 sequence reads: CASSLKREFHEQYF. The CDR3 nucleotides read TGCGCCAGCAGCTTGAAGCGGGAGTTCCACGAGCAGTACTTC.

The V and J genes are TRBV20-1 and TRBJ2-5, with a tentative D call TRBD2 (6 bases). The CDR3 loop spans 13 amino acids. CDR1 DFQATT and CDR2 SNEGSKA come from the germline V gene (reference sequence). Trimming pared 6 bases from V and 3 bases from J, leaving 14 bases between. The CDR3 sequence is CSAPAGGKETQYF. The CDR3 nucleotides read TGCAGTGCCCCCGCTGGGGGGAAAGAGACCCAGTACTTC.

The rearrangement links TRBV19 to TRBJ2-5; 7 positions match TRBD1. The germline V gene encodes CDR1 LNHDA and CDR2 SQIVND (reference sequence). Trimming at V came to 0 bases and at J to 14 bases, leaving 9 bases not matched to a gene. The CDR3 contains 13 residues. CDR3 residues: CASSIDSAGQVYF. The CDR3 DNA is TGTGCCAGTAGTATAGATTCAGCAGGACAGGTTTACTTC. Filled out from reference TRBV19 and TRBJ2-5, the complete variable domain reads DGGITQSPKYLFRKEGQNVTLSCEQNLNHDAMYWYRQDPGQGLRLIYYSQIVNDFQKGDIAEGYSVSREKKESFPLTVTSAQKNPTAFYLCASSIDSAGQVYFGPGTRLLVL.

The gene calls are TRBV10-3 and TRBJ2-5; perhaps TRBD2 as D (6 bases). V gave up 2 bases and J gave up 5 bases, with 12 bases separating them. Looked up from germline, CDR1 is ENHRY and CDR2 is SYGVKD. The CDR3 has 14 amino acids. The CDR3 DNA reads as TGTGCCATCAGTGAGACCCTTGGAGGGGAGACCCAGTACTTC. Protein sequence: CAISETLGGETQYF.

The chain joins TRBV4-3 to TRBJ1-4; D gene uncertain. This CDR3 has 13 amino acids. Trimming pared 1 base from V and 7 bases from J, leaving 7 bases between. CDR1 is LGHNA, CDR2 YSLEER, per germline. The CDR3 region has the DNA TGCGCCAGCAGCCAAGGCCTAACTGAAAAACTGTTTTTT. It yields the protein CASSQGLTEKLFF.